Following are 20 T cell receptor beta chains from one sample sequenced in a study of blood T cell repertoires in COVID-19. Clones were read by immunoSEQ multiplex PCR, and TCRdb kept only the in-frame ones, dropping some. The data hold about 270,000 clones, with approximately 90% observed a single time. The sequenced material came from PBMCs or T cells enriched from blood (not recorded which). The receptors stem from a man between 35 and 55 years old who had been exposed to COVID-19.

This chain uses TRBV19 with TRBJ2-7; TRBD2 matches at 8 bases. CDR1 and CDR2 from the germline V gene are LNHDA and SQIVND (reference sequence). Trimming removed 2 bases from V and 12 bases from J; junction bases left unmatched: 6. The CDR3 extends over 12 amino acids. CDR3 nucleotides: TGTGCCAGTAGTATACCGGGAGGGTATCTGTACTTC. Its protein is CASSIPGGYLYF.

This clone was observed a single time. The rearrangement joins TRBV4-1 to TRBJ2-7; the match to TRBD1 covers 10 bases. The CDR3 runs 17 residues. Per the germline V gene, CDR1 is MGHRA and CDR2 is YSYEKL. V was pared by 2 bases and J by 4 bases, with 11 bases of the junction left unmatched. The CDR3 reads CASSQRYGTGVSYEQYF. The CDR3 nucleotides read TGCGCCAGCAGCCAACGCTACGGGACAGGGGTATCGTACGAGCAGTACTTC.

The chain combines TRBV16 with TRBJ2-7; D gene uncertain. This CDR3 has 16 residues. Germline V gives CDR1 KGHSY, CDR2 FQNENV. The V gene lost 1 base and the J gene lost 2 bases, with 15 bases spanning the gap. CDR3 protein: CASSQLRRSNTYEQYF. In DNA form, the CDR3 reads TGTGCCAGCAGCCAATTGCGGCGCAGCAACACCTACGAGCAGTACTTC.

This chain uses TRBV19 with TRBJ1-6; D not certain. V was shortened by 1 base and J by 9 bases, with 4 bases between the two germline ends. Germline assignment: CDR1 LNHDA and CDR2 SQIVND (reference sequence). CDR3 length: 12 amino acids. CDR3 in DNA: TGTGCCAGTAGTATAGGAGCTTCACCCCTCCACTTT. Amino acids: CASSIGASPLHF.

This clone was seen a single time. The chain links TRBV3-1 (or the pseudogene TRBV3-2) to TRBJ2-2; 8 bases align to TRBD2. The CDR3 is 15 residues long. V lost 10 bases and J lost 4; bases outside the gene matches: 11. Germline V gene data show CDR1 as LGHDT and CDR2 as YNNKEL (reference sequence). The CDR3 sequence: CATRAPGGFTGELFF. CDR3 nucleotide sequence: TGTGCCACTCGGGCGCCGGGAGGGTTCACCGGGGAGCTGTTTTTT.

This chain uses TRBV27 with TRBJ2-1, with TRBD2 matching over 11 bases. CDR1 is MNHEY, CDR2 SMNVEV, per germline (reference sequence). The CDR3 is 14 residues long. V lost 8 bases and J lost 6; bases outside the gene matches: 6. In DNA, the CDR3 is TGTGCCAGCTCCGGGCTAGCGGGGGGCAATGAGCAGTTCTTC. Translated: CASSGLAGGNEQFF.

This chain links TRBV28 with TRBJ1-4, with a weak D call TRBD1 (5 bases). This CDR3 region has 15 residues. V was pared by 5 bases and J by 8 bases, with 18 bases between. The V gene's germline CDR1 is MDHEN and CDR2 SYDVKM. CDR3 DNA: TGTGCCAGCAGTGTCCAAACGACCGGGGGGGAAAAACTGTTTTTT. Protein product: CASSVQTTGGEKLFF.

This sequence joins TRBV19 and TRBJ1-4, with D hard to call. The V gene lost 6 bases and the J gene lost 0 bases, with 11 bases spanning the gap. CDR1 LNHDA and CDR2 SQIVND come from the germline V gene (reference sequence). The CDR3 sequence is 15 residues long. The CDR3 DNA follows: TGTGCCAGTAGCTTCACTTTCACAACTAATGAAAAACTGTTTTTT. The encoded protein is CASSFTFTTNEKLFF.

The genes are TRBV5-1 and TRBJ2-1; 12 bases match TRBD2. The CDR3 covers 19 residues. V lost 4 bases and J lost 1; bases outside the gene matches: 12. In germline, CDR1 is SGHRS, CDR2 YFSETQ. CDR3 in amino acids: CASSPVGTSGLYSYNEQFF. The CDR3 DNA follows: TGCGCCAGCAGCCCTGTCGGGACTAGCGGGCTTTATTCCTACAATGAGCAGTTCTTC.

This clone occurred once. The chain is built from TRBV19 and TRBJ2-7, with a tentative D call TRBD1 (5 bases). Germline V gene sequence: CDR1 LNHDA, CDR2 SQIVND (reference sequence). The V and J ends lost 5 bases and 4 bases respectively, with 12 bases between them. The CDR3 is 13 residues long. The CDR3 loop reads CASSDLQVYEQYF. The CDR3 DNA follows: TGTGCCAGTAGTGATCTACAGGTTTACGAGCAGTACTTC.

This chain uses TRBV11-2 with TRBJ1-5; no clear D. V lost 6 bases, J lost 7 bases, and 13 bases lay in between. CDR1 is SGHAT and CDR2 is FQNNGV in the germline V gene. There are 13 residues in the CDR3. CDR3 bases: TGTGCCAGCAGGACTCCCCGGGGACAGCCCCAGCATTTT. Protein: CASRTPRGQPQHF.

The chain has TRBV19 and TRBJ2-7; D call uncertain. V lost 0 bases and J 3 bases, leaving 12 bases between the germline ends. Germline-derived CDR1 and CDR2 are LNHDA and SQIVND (reference sequence). CDR3 length: 15 residues. This chain's CDR3 is CASSIDGGPLYEQYF. In DNA form, the CDR3 reads TGTGCCAGTAGTATAGACGGCGGCCCCCTCTACGAGCAGTACTTC.

This clone is a singleton in its sample. This chain connects TRBV28 to TRBJ1-6, with a weak D call TRBD1 (5 bases). Germline CDR1 reads MDHEN; CDR2 reads SYDVKM. V was cut by 6 bases and J by 4 bases, with 10 bases left in between. This CDR3 contains 14 residues. The CDR3 sequence is CASSVTDYNSPLHF. CDR3 bases: TGTGCCAGCAGCGTGACAGATTATAATTCACCCCTCCACTTT.

The chain recombines TRBV4-1 with TRBJ1-4; no definite D call. This CDR3 contains 13 residues. Trimming took off 4 bases at V and 8 bases at J, with 11 bases between the two ends. From germline, CDR1 is MGHRA and CDR2 YSYEKL. The CDR3 nucleotides read TGCGCCAGCAGCCCAGTGACTCGCGAAAAACTGTTTTTT. This sequence encodes CASSPVTREKLFF.

The chain couples TRBV11-1 to TRBJ2-7; 9 bases align to TRBD1. With V trimmed by 5 bases and J by 3 bases, 5 bases remained unmatched. CDR3 length: 14 residues. Germline V CDR1 and CDR2: SGHAT, FQDESV (reference sequence). The DNA of the CDR3 is TGTGCCAGCAGCGGGCGGACAGGGGTCTACGAGCAGTACTTC. As protein: CASSGRTGVYEQYF.

This chain uses TRBV7-9 with TRBJ2-5, with D unclear. Looked up from germline, CDR1 is SEHNR and CDR2 is FQNEAQ (reference sequence). The CDR3 covers 17 residues. Trimming stripped 7 bases from V and 3 bases from J, with 24 bases between. The CDR3 DNA reads as TGTGCCAGCATCCCGTTTGAGGAGAATGGCCTCAAAGAGACCCAGTACTTC. Protein sequence: CASIPFEENGLKETQYF.

V usage is TRBV5-1 and J usage is TRBJ1-1; TRBD1 aligns across 7 bases. From germline, CDR1 is SGHRS and CDR2 YFSETQ. This CDR3 is 16 amino acids long. The trim removed 1 base at V and 4 bases at J, leaving 10 bases unmatched. CDR3 bases: TGCGCCAGCAGCTTGTCCCCCAACAGGGGAACCACTGAAGCTTTCTTT. Translating it yields CASSLSPNRGTTEAFF.

V usage is TRBV11-2 and J usage is TRBJ1-2; tentative D call: TRBD1 (5 bases). Germline CDR1 and CDR2: SGHAT and FQNNGV. The CDR3 has 13 residues. Trimming removed 5 bases from V and 8 bases from J, with 15 bases in between. The CDR3 here is CASSPGLPVGYTF. The CDR3 bases are TGTGCCAGCAGCCCGGGACTCCCTGTGGGCTACACCTTC.

V usage is TRBV11-3 and J usage is TRBJ1-3; D is uncertain. This CDR3 has 16 residues. V was cut by 6 bases and J by 0 bases, with 15 bases left in between. The V gene's germline CDR1 is SGHNT and CDR2 YENEEA. The CDR3 nucleotides are TGTGCCAGCAGAGCCGACGCGGGATCCTCTGGAAACACCATATATTTT. It specifies CASRADAGSSGNTIYF.

This chain uses TRBV5-1 with TRBJ2-2, with a possible D match to TRBD2 (5 bases). The CDR3 is made up of 15 amino acids. In germline, CDR1 is SGHRS, CDR2 YFSETQ. The germline V and J ends were trimmed by 0 bases and 6 bases, with 12 bases remaining between them. CDR3 in amino acids: CASSLESGWSGELFF. The CDR3 nucleotides are TGCGCCAGCAGCTTGGAGTCGGGATGGTCCGGGGAGCTGTTTTTT.